This T cell receptor (beta chain) was identified in a study of early T cells in non-severe SARS-CoV-2 infection (dated by TCRdb to the early 2020s). Some background on the complete study: Bulk RNA from unsorted whole blood was used for TCR sequencing, so alpha and beta chains could not be paired.

Library generation was performed with 5' RACE. Sequencing instrument: NextSeq 500. Unique molecular identifiers were attached to individual cDNA molecules in the TCR library protocol so that sequencing error and PCR bias could be corrected. TCR alpha and beta chains were both sequenced, and the abundances of alpha and beta sequences in each sample were closely correlated with each other. Per the authors' processing: Decombinator V4 was used to perform V gene, J gene and CDR3 annotation of TCR sequences. Expanded TCRs were defined as changing significantly between any two time points under a Poisson model with p below 0.0001. TCR abundances were normalised to the total number of TCRs sequenced in each sample and reported as counts per million. MAIT TCRs were defined by TRAV1-2 paired with TRAJ12, TRAJ20 or TRAJ33, and iNKT TCRs by TRAV10 paired with TRAJ18. VDJdb, accessed 1 November 2021, was searched for CMV, EBV and SARS-CoV-2 annotated TCRs, excluding TCRs annotated for multiple antigens. The public reads were reprocessed in TCRdb via fastp at Q25 and MiXCR, keeping in-frame beta chains. For every CDR3 protein sequence, its rows merge into one entry that carries the most common genes and DNA. Clone size and V and J calls follow TCRdb, not the original study. Across this sample there are fewer than 35,000 distinct CDR3 sequences, with about 10% seen only once. Approximately 13% of the sample belongs to the ten largest clones.

This clonotype appeared many times. Its antigen is not yet known. Per-base quality was not reported, and no clone a single base away is much larger than it. Study-level results and caveats: VDJdb matching was skewed toward anti-spike CD8 responses, so virus-specific expansions were likely underestimated and private and CD4 specificities were missed.

This was a case-control study nested in a cohort of healthcare workers in London, UK, who had nasopharyngeal swab PCR tests and blood samples taken every week. Healthcare workers were recruited between 23 and 31 March 2020, during the week of the UK lockdown, and were followed weekly for up to about 16 weeks. The CDR3 goes from the cysteine to the phenylalanine over 14 residues. Just CDR3 DNA is preserved here, 42 bases in frame from base 1. V lost 6 bases and J lost 0 bases; the stretch between them is 11 bases long. As encoded in the germline V gene, CDR1 is MGHRA while CDR2 is YSYEKL. The specimen was whole blood. The origin of this receptor is an adult who was a healthcare worker with PCR-confirmed SARS-CoV-2 infection or an uninfected control (not recorded which). The V and J segments used are TRBV4-1 and TRBJ1-1; the D gene remains uncertain. The nucleotide sequence is TGCGCCAGCAGAGGACGGACGATGAACACTGAAGCTTTCTTT. The encoded protein is CASRGRTMNTEAFF.